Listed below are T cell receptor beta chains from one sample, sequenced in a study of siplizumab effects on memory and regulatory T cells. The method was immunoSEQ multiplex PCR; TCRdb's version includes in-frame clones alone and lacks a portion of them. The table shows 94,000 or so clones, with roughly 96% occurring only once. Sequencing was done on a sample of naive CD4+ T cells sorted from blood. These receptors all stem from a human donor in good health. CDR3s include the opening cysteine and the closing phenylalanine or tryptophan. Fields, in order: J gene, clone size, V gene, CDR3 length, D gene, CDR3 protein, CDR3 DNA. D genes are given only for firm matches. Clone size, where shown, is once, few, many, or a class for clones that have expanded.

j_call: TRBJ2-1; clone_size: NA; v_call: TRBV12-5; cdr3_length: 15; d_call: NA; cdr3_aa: CASGRTTSSYNEQFF; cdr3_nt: TGTGCTAGTGGACGGACAACTTCCTCCTACAATGAGCAGTTCTTC
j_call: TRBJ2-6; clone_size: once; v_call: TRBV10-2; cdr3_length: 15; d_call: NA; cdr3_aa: CASSESAGRANVLTF; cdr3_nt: TGCGCCAGCAGTGAGTCGGCCGGGAGGGCCAACGTCCTGACTTTC
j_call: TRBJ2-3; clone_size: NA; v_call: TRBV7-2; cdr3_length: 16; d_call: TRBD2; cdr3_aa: CASSSLAGGMVDTQYF; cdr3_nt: TGTGCCAGCAGCTCCCTAGCGGGGGGAATGGTAGATACGCAGTATTTT
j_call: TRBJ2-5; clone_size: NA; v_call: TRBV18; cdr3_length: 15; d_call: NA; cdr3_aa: CASSPMILGGETQYF; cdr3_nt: TGTGCCAGCTCACCGATGATACTGGGGGGAGAGACCCAGTACTTC
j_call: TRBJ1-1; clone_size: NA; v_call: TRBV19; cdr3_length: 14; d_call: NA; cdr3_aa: CASSITGLNTEAFF; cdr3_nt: TGTGCCAGTAGTATAACGGGACTGAACACTGAAGCTTTCTTT
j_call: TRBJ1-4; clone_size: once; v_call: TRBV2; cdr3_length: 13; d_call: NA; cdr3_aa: CASSVQGQEKLFF; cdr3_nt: TGTGCCAGCAGTGTGCAGGGGCAGGAAAAACTGTTTTTT
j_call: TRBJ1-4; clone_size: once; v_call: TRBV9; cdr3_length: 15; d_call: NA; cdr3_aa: CASSAWGKYNEKLFF; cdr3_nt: TGTGCCAGCAGCGCATGGGGCAAGTATAATGAAAAACTGTTTTTT
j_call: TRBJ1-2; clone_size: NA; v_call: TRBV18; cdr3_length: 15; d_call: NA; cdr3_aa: CASSPRRGGDYGYTF; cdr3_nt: TGTGCCAGCTCACCTCGGAGGGGGGGAGACTATGGCTACACCTTC
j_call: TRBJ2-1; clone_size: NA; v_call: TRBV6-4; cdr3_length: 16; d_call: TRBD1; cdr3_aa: CASSDSGQGHYNEQFF; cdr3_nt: TGTGCCAGCAGTGACTCGGGACAGGGCCATTACAATGAGCAGTTCTTC
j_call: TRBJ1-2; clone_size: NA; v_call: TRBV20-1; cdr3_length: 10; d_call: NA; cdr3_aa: CSARDYGYTF; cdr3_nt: TGCAGTGCTAGAGATTATGGCTACACCTTC
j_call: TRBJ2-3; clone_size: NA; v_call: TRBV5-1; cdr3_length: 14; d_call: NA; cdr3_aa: CASRRTYSLDTQYF; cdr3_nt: TGCGCCAGCCGAAGGACATATTCCTTAGATACGCAGTATTTT
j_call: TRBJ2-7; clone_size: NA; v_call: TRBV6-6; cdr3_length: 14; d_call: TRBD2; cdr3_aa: CASSLTSGAYEQYF; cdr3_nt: TGTGCCAGCAGTTTAACTAGCGGGGCCTACGAGCAGTACTTC
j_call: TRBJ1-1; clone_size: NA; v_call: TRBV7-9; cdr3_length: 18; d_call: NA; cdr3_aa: CASILGWAGTSRDTEAFF; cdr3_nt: TGTGCCAGCATCCTTGGGTGGGCAGGTACCTCGAGGGACACTGAAGCTTTCTTT
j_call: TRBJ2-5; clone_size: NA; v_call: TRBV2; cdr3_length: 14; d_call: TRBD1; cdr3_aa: CASSGDRVQETQYF; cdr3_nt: TGTGCCAGCAGTGGGGACAGGGTCCAGGAGACCCAGTACTTC
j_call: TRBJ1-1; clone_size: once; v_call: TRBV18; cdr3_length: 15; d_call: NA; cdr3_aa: CASSAVTDKGTEAFF; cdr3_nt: TGTGCCAGCTCGGCTGTTACGGATAAAGGCACTGAAGCTTTCTTT
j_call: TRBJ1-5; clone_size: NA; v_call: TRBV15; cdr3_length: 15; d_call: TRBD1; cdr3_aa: CATSRAGTGDQPQHF; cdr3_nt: TGTGCCACCAGCAGAGCCGGGACAGGCGATCAGCCCCAGCATTTT
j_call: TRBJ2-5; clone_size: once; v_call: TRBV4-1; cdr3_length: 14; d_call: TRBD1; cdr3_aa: CASSRDRGKETQYF; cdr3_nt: TGCGCCAGCAGCCGAGACAGGGGCAAAGAGACCCAGTACTTC
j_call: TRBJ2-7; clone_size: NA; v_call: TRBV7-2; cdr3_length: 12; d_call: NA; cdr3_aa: CASSSGLYEQYF; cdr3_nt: TGTGCCAGCAGCTCCGGACTCTACGAGCAGTACTTC
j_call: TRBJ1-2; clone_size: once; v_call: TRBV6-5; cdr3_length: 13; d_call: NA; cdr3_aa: CGSSQRETYGYTF; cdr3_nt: TGTGGCAGCAGTCAACGGGAGACCTATGGCTACACCTTC
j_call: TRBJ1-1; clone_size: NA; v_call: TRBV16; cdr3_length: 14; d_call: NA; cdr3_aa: CASSQSRVNTEAFF; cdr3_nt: TGTGCCAGCAGCCAATCCAGGGTGAACACTGAAGCTTTCTTT